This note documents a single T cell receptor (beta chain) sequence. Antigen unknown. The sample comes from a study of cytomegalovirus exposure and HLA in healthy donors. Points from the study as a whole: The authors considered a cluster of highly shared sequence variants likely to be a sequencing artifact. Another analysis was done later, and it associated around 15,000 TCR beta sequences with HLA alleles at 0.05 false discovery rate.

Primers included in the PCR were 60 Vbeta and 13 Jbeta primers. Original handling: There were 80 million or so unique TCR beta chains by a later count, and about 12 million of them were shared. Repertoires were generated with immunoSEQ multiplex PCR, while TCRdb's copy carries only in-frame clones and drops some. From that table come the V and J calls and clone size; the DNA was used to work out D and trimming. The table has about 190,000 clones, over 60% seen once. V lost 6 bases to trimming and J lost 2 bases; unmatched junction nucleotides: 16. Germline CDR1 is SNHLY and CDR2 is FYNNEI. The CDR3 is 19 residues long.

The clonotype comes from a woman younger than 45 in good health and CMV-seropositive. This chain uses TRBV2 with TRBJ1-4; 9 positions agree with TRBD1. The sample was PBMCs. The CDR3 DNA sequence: TGTGCCAGCAGACGAACATTACAGGGGGCCCGGGGCACTAATGAAAAACTGTTTTTT. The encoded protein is CASRRTLQGARGTNEKLFF.